This TCR beta chain emerged from a study of T cell responses to AZD1222 COVID-19 vaccine. Study conclusions and caveats: Just 5 to 7 people given AZD1222 tested seropositive at baseline. Nearly half of spike-specific TCRs reportedly go after variant regions that carry no mutations.

On this clone itself: As yet, its antigen is unknown.

The CDR3 covers 15 residues. Trimming cost V 0 bases and J 4 bases, with 12 bases left between them. Germline CDR1 is LGHDT and CDR2 is YNNKEL (reference sequence). Assay: immunoSEQ multiplex PCR; the TCRdb copy retains only in-frame clones and omits some. The table shows approximately 140,000 clones, with approximately 90% occurring only once. The chain joins TRBV3-1 (or the pseudogene TRBV3-2) to TRBJ1-2; D is uncertain. This specimen consisted of peripheral blood, obtained on day 0 of AZD1222 vaccination. The TCR originated in an adult in good health. CDR3 DNA: TGTGCCAGCAGCCAAGAGGCGGTCAAGGGCTATGGCTACACCTTC. Amino acid sequence: CASSQEAVKGYGYTF.